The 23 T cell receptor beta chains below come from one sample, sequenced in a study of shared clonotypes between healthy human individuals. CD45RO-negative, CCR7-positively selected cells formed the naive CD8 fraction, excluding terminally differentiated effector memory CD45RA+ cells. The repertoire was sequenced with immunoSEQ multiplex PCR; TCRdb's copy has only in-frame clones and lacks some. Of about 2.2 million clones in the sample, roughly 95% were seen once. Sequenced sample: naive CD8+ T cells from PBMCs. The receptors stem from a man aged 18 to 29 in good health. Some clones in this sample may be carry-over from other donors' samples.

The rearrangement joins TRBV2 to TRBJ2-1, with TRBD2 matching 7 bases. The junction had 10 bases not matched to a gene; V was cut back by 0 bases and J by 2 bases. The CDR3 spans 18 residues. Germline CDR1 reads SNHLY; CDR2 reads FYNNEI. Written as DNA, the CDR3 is TGTGCCAGCAGTGAAGCGCTGGCGGGAGAACTGACCTACAATGAGCAGTTCTTC. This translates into CASSEALAGELTYNEQFF.

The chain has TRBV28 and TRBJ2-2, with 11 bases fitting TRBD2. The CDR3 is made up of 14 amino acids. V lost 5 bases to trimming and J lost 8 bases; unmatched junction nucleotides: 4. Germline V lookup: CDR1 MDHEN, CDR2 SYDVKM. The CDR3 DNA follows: TGTGCCAGCAGTCTAGCGGGAGGCGCGGGGGAGCTGTTTTTT. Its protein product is CASSLAGGAGELFF.

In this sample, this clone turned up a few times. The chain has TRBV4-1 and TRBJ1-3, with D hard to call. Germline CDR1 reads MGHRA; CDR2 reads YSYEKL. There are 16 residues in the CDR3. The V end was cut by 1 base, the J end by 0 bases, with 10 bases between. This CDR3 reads CASSQVKAYSGNTIYF. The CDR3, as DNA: TGCGCCAGCAGCCAAGTAAAAGCATACTCTGGAAACACCATATATTTT.

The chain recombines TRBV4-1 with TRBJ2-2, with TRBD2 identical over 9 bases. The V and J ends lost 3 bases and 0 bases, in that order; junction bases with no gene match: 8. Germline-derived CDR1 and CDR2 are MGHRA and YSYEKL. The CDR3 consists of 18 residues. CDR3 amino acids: CASSHPTSGNSNTGELFF. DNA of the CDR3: TGCGCCAGCAGCCATCCGACTAGCGGAAATTCGAACACCGGGGAGCTGTTTTTT.

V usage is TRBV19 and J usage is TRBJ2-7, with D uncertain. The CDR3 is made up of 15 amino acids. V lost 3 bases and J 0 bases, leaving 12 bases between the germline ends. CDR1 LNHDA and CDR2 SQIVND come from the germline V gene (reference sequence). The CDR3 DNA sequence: TGTGCCAGTAGTATTAGCAGGTCGAGCTCCTACGAGCAGTACTTC. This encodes CASSISRSSSYEQYF.

Here the CDR3 DNA reads TGCGCCAGCAGCTTGGCCCCGGGAGAGACCTACGAGCAGTACTTC. It codes for CASSLAPGETYEQYF. This sequence joins TRBV5-1 and TRBJ2-7; D is perhaps TRBD2 (6 bases). The CDR3 is made up of 15 amino acids. Germline V gene data show CDR1 as SGHRS and CDR2 as YFSETQ. The V and J ends lost 0 bases and 2 bases respectively, with 12 bases between them.

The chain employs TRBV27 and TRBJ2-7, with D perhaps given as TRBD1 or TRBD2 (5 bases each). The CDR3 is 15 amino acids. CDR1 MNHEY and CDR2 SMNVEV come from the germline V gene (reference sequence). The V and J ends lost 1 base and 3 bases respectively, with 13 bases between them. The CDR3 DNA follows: TGTGCCAGCAGTTTATTGGGACCCGCGGGCTACGAGCAGTACTTC. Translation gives CASSLLGPAGYEQYF.

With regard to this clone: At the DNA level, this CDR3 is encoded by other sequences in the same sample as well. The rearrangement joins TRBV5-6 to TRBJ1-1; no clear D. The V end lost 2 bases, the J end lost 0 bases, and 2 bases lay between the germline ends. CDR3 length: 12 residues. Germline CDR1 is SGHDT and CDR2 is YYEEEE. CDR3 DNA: TGTGCCAGCAGCTTATTGAACACTGAAGCTTTCTTT. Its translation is CASSLLNTEAFF.

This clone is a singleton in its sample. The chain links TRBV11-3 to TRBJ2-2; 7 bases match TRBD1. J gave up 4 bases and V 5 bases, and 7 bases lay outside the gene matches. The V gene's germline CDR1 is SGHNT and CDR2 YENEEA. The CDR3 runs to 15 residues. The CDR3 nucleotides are TGTGCCAGCAGCGCAGGGGGTTCGGGCACCGGGGAGCTGTTTTTT. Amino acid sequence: CASSAGGSGTGELFF.

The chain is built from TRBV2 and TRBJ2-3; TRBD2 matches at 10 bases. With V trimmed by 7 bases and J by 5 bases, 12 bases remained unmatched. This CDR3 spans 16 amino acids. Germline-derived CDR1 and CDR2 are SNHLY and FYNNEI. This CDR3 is CASTWVALAGVDTQYF. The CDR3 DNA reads TGTGCCAGCACTTGGGTGGCGCTAGCGGGAGTAGATACGCAGTATTTT.

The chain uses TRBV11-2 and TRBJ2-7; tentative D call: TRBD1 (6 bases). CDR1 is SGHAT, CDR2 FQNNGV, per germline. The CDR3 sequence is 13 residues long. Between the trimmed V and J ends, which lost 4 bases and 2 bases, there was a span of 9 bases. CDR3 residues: CASSWGLPYEQYF. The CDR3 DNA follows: TGTGCCAGCAGCTGGGGGCTTCCCTACGAGCAGTACTTC.

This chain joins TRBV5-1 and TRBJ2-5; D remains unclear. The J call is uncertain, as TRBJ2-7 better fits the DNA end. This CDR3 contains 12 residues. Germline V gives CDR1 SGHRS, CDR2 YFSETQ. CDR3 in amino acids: CASSFSGYEQYF. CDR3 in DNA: TGCGCCAGCAGCTTTTCGGGTTACGAGCAGTACTTC.

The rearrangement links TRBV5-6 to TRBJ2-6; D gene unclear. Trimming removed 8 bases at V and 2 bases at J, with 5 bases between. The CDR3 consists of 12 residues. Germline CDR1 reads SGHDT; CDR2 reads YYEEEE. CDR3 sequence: CASAAGANVLTF. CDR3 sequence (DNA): TGTGCCAGTGCGGCTGGGGCCAACGTCCTGACTTTC.

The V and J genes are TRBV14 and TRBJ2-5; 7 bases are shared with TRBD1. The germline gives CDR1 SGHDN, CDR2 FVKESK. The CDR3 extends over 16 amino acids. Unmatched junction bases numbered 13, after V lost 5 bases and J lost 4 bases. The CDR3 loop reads CASSRRDRKLGETQYF. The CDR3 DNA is TGTGCCAGCAGCAGACGGGACAGAAAGTTGGGAGAGACCCAGTACTTC.

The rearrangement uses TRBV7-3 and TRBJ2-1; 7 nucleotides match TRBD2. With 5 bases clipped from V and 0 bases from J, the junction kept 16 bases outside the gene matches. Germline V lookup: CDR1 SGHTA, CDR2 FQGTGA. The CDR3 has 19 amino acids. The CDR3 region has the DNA TGTGCCAGCAGCCCCAAGGGGCGGGAGTGGCGTGTCTCCTACAATGAGCAGTTCTTC. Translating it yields CASSPKGREWRVSYNEQFF.

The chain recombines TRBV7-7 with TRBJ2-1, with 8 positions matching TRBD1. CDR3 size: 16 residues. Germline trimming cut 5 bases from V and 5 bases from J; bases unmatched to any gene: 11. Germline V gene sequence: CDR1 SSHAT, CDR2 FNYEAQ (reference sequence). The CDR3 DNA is TGTGCCAGCAGCCGAGGGACAGGAGGAGGAAACAATGAGCAGTTCTTC. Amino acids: CASSRGTGGGNNEQFF.

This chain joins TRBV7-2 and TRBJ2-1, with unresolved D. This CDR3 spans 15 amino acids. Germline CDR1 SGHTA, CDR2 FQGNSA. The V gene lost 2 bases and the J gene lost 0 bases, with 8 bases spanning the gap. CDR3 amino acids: CASSLYRNSYNEQFF. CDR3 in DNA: TGTGCCAGCAGCTTATATCGGAACTCCTACAATGAGCAGTTCTTC.

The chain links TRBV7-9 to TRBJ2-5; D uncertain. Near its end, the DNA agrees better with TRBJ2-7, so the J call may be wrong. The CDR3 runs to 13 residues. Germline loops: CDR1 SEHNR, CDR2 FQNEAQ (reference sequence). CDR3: CASSLGTIYEQYF. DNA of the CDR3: TGTGCCAGCAGCTTAGGGACGATCTACGAGCAGTACTTC.

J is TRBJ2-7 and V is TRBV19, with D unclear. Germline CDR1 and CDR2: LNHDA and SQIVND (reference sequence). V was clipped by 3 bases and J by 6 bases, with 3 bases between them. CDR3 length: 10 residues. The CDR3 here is CASSMGEQYF. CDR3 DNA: TGTGCCAGTAGTATGGGCGAGCAGTACTTC.

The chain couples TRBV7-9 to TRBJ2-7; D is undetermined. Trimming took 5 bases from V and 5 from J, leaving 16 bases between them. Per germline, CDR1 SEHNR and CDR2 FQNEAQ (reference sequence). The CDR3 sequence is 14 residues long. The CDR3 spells CASSVYDRAHEQYF. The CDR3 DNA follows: TGTGCCAGCAGCGTATATGACCGCGCCCACGAGCAGTACTTC.

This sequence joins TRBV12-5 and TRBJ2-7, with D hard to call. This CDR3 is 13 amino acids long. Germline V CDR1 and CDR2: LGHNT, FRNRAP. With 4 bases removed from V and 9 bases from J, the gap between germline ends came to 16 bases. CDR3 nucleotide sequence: TGTGCTAGTGGTTCCATAAAGCTACGCGGGCAGTACTTC. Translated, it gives CASGSIKLRGQYF.

CDR3 bases: TGCAGCGTAATCGGACTAGCGGGAGGTGTTGAGCAGTTCTTC. This encodes CSVIGLAGGVEQFF. The chain has TRBV29-1 and TRBJ2-1; TRBD2 matches 14 bases. The J segment lost 9 bases and the V segment lost 6 bases, leaving 7 bases of the junction unmatched. From germline, CDR1 is SQVTM and CDR2 ANQGSEA. This CDR3 contains 14 residues.

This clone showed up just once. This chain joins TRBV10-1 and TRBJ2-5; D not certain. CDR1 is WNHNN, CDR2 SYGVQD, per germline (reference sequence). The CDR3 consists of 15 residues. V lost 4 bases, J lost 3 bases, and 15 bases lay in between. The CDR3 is CASSVVAGPKETQYF. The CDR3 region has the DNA TGCGCCAGCAGTGTGGTGGCAGGACCGAAAGAGACCCAGTACTTC.